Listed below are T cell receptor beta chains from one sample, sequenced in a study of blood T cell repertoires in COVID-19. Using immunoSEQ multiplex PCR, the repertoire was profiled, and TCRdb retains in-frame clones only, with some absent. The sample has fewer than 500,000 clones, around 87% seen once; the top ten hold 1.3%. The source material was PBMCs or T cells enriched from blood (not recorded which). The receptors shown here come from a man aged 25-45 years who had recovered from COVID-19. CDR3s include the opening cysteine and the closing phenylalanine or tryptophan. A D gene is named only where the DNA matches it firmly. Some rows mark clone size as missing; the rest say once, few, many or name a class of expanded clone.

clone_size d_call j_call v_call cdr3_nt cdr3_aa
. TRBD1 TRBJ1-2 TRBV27 TGTGCCAGCAGGGGACAGGGGGCCGACTATGGCTACACCTTC CASRGQGADYGYTF
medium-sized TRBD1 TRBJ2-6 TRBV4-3 TGCGCCAGCGGTAAGACAGGGACCGGGGCCAACGTCCTGACTTTC CASGKTGTGANVLTF
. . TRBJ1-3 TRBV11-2 TGTGCCAGCAGCCCGCTTTCCGGAGGGTATGGAAACACCATATATTTT CASSPLSGGYGNTIYF
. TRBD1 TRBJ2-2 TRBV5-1 TGCGCCAGCCAGACAGGGCCGAACACCGGGGAGCTGTTTTTT CASQTGPNTGELFF
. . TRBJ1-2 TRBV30 TGTGCCTGGAGTGCGGGACAAGTCTATGGCTACACCTTC CAWSAGQVYGYTF
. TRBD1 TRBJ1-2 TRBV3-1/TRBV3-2 TGTGCCAGCAGCCAAATCTCAGGGGGCACGGGCTACACCTTC CASSQISGGTGYTF
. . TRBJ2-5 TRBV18 TGTGCCAGCTCATTCGGACAGTCCCAAGAGACCCAGTACTTC CASSFGQSQETQYF
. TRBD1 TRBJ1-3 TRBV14 TGTGCCAGCAGCCAAGAGGGACAGGGAGTTTTGGGAGGAAACACCATATATTTT CASSQEGQGVLGGNTIYF
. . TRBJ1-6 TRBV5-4 TGTGCCAGCAGCTTGGTTGGGGGGACGGATTCACCCCTCCACTTT CASSLVGGTDSPLHF
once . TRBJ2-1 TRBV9 TGTGCCAGCAGCACACGGTCAGGGGGGCCGGATGAGCAGTTCTTC CASSTRSGGPDEQFF
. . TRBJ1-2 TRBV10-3 TGTGCCATCAGTGAGTCGGGGGGAGACTACACCTTC CAISESGGDYTF